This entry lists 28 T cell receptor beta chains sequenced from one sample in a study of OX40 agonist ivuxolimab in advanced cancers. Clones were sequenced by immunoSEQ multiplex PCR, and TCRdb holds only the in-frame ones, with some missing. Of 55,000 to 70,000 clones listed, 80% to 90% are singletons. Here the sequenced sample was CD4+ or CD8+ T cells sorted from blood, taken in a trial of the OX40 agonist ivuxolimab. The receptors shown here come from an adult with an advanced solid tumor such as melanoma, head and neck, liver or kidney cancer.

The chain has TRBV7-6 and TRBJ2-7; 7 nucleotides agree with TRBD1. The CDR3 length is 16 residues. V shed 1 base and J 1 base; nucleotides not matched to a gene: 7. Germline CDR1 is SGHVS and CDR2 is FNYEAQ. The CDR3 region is CASSLGHRGRSYEQYF. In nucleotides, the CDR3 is TGTGCCAGCAGCTTAGGCCACAGGGGCAGGTCCTACGAGCAGTACTTC. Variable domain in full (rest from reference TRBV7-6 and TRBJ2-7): GAGVSQSPRYKVTKRGQDVALRCDPISGHVSLYWYRQALGQGPEFLTYFNYEAQQDKSGLPNDRFSAERPEGSISTLTIQRTEQRDSAMYRCASSLGHRGRSYEQYFGPGTRLTVT.

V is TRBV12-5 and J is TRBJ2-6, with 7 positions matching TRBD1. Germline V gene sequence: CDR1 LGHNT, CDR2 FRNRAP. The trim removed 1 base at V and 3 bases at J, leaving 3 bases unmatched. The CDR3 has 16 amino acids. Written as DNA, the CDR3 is TGTGCTAGTGGTTTGGAAACAGGGGATGGGGCCAACGTCCTGACTTTC. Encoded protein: CASGLETGDGANVLTF.

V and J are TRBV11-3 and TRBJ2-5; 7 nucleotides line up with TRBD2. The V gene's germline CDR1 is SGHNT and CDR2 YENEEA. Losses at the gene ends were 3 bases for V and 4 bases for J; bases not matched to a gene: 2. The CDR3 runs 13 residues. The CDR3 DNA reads TGTGCCAGCAGCTTGGGCGGGAGAGAGACCCAGTACTTC. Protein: CASSLGGRETQYF.

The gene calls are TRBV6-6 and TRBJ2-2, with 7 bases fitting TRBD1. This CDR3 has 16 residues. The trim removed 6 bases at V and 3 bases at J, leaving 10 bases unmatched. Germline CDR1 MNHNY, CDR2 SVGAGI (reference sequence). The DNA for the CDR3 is TGTGCCAGCAGAATACTCACAGGGGTCGACACCGGGGAGCTGTTTTTT. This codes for CASRILTGVDTGELFF.

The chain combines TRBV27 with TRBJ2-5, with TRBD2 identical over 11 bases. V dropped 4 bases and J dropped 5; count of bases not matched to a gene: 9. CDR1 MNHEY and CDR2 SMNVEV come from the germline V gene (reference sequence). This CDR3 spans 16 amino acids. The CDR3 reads CASSSFLAGGEETQYF. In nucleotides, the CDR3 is TGTGCCAGCAGTTCTTTTCTAGCGGGAGGAGAGGAGACCCAGTACTTC.

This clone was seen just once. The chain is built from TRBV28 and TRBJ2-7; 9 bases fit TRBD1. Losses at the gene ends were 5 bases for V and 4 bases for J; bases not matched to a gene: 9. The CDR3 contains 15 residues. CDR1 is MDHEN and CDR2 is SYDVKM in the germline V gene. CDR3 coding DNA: TGTGCCAGCAGTCCTCCCGGGACAGGGACATACGAGCAGTACTTC. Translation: CASSPPGTGTYEQYF.

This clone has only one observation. This chain's CDR3 is CASSTYERTQPQHF. The CDR3 DNA follows: TGTGCCAGTAGTACCTATGAGAGGACCCAGCCCCAGCATTTT. The chain is built from TRBV19 and TRBJ1-5; no firm D call. Deletions cut 4 bases from V and 7 bases from J, with 14 bases between. Per germline, CDR1 LNHDA and CDR2 SQIVND (reference sequence). This CDR3 comprises 14 residues.

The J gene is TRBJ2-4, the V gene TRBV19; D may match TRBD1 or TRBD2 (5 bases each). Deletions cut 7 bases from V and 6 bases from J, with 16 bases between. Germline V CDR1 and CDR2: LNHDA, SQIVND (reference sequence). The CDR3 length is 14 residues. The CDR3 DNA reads TGTGCCAGTACTGGGGGACCAGGCGGAAACATTCAGTACTTC. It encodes CASTGGPGGNIQYF.

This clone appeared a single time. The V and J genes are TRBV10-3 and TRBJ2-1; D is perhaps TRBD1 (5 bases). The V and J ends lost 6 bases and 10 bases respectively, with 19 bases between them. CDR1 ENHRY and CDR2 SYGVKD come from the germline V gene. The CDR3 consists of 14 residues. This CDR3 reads CAISLTDPRPEQFF. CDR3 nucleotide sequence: TGTGCCATCAGCTTGACAGACCCTAGGCCGGAGCAGTTCTTC.

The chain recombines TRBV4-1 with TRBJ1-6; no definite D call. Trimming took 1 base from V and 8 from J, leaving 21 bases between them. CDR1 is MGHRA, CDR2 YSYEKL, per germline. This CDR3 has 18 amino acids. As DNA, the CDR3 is TGCGCCAGCAGCCAAGCGAGGGTGGTGGCCCTGGGTGATTCACCCCTCCACTTT. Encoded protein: CASSQARVVALGDSPLHF.

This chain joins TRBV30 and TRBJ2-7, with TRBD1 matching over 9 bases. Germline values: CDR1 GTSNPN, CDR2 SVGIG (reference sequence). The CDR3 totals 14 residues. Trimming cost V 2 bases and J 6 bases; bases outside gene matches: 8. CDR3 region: CAWSKRQGVREQYF. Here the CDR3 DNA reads TGTGCCTGGAGTAAGCGACAGGGGGTCCGCGAGCAGTACTTC.

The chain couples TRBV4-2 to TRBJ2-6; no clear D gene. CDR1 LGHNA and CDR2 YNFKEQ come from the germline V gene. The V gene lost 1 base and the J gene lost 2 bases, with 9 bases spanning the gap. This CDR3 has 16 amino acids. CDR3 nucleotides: TGTGCCAGCAGCCAAGGGGAAGGGACTGGGGCCAACGTCCTGACTTTC. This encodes CASSQGEGTGANVLTF.

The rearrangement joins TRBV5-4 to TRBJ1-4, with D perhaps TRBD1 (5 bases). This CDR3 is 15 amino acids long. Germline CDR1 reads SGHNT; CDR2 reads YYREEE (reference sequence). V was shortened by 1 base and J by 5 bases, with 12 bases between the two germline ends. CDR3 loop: CASSLSLQENEKLFF. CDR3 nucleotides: TGTGCCAGCAGCTTGTCCCTACAGGAGAATGAAAAACTGTTTTTT.

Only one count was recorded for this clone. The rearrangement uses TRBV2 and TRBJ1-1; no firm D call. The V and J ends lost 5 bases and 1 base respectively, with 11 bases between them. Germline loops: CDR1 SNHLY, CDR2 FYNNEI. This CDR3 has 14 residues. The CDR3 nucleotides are TGTGCCAGCAGTAGATTGCCGGAGAACACTGAAGCTTTCTTT. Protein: CASSRLPENTEAFF.

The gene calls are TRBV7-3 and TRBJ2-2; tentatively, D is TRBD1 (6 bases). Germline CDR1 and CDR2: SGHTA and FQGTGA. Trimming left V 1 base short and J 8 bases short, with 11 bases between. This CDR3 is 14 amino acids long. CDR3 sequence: CASSLIQGTGELFF. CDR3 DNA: TGTGCCAGCAGCTTAATACAGGGAACGGGGGAGCTGTTTTTT.

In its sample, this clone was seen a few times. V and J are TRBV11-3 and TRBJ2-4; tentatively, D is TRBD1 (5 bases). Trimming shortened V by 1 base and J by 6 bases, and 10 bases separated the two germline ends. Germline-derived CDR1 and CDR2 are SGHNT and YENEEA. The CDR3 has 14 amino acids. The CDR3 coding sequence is TGTGCCAGCAGCTTAGTGTCGCAGGGAAACATTCAGTACTTC. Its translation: CASSLVSQGNIQYF.

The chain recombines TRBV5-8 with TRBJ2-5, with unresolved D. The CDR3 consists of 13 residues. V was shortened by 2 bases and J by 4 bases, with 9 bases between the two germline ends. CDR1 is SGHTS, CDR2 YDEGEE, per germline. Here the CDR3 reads CASSLGRLETQYF. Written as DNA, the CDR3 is TGTGCCAGCAGCTTAGGCCGGCTAGAGACCCAGTACTTC.

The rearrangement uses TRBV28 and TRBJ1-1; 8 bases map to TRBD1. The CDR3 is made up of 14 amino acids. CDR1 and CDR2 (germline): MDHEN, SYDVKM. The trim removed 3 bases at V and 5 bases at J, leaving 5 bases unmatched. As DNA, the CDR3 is TGTGCCAGCAGTTTCGGGACAGGAATGACTGAAGCTTTCTTT. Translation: CASSFGTGMTEAFF.

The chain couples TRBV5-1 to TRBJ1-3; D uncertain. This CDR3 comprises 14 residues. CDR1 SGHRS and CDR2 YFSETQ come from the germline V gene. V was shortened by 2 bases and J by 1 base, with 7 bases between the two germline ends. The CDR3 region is CASSFEGSGNTIYF. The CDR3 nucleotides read TGCGCCAGCAGCTTTGAGGGATCTGGAAACACCATATATTTT. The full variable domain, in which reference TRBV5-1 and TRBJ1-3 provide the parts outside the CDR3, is KAGVTQTPRYLIKTRGQQVTLSCSPISGHRSVSWYQQTPGQGLQFLFEYFSETQRNKGNFPGRFSGRQFSNSRSEMNVSTLELGDSALYLCASSFEGSGNTIYFGEGSWLTVV.

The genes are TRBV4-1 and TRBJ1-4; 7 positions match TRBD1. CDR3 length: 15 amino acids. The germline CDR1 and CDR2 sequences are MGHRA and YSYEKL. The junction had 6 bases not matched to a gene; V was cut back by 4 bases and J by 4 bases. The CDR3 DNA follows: TGCGCCAGCAGCCCCTTACAGGGGATTAATGAAAAACTGTTTTTT. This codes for CASSPLQGINEKLFF.

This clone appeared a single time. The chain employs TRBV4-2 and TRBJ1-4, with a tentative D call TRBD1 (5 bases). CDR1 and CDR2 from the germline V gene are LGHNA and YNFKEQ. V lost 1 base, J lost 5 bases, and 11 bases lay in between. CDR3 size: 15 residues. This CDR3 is CASSQVAQANEKLFF. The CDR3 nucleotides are TGTGCCAGCAGCCAAGTCGCACAGGCCAATGAAAAACTGTTTTTT.

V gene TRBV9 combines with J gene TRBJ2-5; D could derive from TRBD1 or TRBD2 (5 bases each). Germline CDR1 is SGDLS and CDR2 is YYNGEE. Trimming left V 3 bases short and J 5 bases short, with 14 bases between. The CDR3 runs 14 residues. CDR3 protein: CASSAYRDGETQYF. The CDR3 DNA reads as TGTGCCAGCAGCGCTTACCGGGACGGGGAGACCCAGTACTTC.

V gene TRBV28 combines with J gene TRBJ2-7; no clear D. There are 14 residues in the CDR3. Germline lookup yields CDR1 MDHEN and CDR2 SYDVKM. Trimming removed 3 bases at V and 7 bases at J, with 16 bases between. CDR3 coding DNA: TGTGCCAGCAGTTTGGAGTGGGGATTGGGAGAGCAGTACTTC. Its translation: CASSLEWGLGEQYF. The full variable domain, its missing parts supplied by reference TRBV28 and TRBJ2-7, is DVKVTQSSRYLVKRTGEKVFLECVQDMDHENMFWYRQDPGLGLRLIYFSYDVKMKEKGDIPEGYSVSREKKERFSLILESASTNQTSMYLCASSLEWGLGEQYFGPGTRLTVT.

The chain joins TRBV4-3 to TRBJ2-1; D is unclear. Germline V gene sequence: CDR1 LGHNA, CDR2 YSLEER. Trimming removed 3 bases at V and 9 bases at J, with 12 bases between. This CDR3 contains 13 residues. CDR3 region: CASSQGIWLEQFF. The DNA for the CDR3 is TGCGCCAGCAGCCAGGGGATTTGGCTTGAGCAGTTCTTC.

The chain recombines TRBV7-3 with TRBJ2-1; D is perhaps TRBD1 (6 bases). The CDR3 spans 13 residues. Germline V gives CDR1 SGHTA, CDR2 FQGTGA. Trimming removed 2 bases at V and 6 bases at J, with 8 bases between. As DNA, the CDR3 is TGTGCCAGCAGCTTACTGACAGGCAATGAGCAGTTCTTC. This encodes CASSLLTGNEQFF.

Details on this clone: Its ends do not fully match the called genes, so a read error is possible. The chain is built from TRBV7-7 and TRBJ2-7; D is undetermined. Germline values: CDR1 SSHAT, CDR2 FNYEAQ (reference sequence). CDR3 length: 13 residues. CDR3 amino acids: CASSSGLGYEQYF. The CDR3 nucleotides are TGTGCTAGCAGCTCAGGCCTAGGCTACGAGCAGTACTTC.

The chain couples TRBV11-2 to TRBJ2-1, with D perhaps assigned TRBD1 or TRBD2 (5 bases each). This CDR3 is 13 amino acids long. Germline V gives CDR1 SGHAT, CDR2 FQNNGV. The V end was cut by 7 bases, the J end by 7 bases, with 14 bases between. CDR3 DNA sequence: TGTGCCAGCACCCCCTGGGGGTTGAATGAGCAGTTCTTC. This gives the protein CASTPWGLNEQFF.

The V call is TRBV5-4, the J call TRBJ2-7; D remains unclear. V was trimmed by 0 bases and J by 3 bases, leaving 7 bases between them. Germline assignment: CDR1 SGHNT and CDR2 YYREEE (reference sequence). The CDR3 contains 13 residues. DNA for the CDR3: TGTGCCAGCAGCTTGGGCCGGAACTACGAGCAGTACTTC. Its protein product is CASSLGRNYEQYF.